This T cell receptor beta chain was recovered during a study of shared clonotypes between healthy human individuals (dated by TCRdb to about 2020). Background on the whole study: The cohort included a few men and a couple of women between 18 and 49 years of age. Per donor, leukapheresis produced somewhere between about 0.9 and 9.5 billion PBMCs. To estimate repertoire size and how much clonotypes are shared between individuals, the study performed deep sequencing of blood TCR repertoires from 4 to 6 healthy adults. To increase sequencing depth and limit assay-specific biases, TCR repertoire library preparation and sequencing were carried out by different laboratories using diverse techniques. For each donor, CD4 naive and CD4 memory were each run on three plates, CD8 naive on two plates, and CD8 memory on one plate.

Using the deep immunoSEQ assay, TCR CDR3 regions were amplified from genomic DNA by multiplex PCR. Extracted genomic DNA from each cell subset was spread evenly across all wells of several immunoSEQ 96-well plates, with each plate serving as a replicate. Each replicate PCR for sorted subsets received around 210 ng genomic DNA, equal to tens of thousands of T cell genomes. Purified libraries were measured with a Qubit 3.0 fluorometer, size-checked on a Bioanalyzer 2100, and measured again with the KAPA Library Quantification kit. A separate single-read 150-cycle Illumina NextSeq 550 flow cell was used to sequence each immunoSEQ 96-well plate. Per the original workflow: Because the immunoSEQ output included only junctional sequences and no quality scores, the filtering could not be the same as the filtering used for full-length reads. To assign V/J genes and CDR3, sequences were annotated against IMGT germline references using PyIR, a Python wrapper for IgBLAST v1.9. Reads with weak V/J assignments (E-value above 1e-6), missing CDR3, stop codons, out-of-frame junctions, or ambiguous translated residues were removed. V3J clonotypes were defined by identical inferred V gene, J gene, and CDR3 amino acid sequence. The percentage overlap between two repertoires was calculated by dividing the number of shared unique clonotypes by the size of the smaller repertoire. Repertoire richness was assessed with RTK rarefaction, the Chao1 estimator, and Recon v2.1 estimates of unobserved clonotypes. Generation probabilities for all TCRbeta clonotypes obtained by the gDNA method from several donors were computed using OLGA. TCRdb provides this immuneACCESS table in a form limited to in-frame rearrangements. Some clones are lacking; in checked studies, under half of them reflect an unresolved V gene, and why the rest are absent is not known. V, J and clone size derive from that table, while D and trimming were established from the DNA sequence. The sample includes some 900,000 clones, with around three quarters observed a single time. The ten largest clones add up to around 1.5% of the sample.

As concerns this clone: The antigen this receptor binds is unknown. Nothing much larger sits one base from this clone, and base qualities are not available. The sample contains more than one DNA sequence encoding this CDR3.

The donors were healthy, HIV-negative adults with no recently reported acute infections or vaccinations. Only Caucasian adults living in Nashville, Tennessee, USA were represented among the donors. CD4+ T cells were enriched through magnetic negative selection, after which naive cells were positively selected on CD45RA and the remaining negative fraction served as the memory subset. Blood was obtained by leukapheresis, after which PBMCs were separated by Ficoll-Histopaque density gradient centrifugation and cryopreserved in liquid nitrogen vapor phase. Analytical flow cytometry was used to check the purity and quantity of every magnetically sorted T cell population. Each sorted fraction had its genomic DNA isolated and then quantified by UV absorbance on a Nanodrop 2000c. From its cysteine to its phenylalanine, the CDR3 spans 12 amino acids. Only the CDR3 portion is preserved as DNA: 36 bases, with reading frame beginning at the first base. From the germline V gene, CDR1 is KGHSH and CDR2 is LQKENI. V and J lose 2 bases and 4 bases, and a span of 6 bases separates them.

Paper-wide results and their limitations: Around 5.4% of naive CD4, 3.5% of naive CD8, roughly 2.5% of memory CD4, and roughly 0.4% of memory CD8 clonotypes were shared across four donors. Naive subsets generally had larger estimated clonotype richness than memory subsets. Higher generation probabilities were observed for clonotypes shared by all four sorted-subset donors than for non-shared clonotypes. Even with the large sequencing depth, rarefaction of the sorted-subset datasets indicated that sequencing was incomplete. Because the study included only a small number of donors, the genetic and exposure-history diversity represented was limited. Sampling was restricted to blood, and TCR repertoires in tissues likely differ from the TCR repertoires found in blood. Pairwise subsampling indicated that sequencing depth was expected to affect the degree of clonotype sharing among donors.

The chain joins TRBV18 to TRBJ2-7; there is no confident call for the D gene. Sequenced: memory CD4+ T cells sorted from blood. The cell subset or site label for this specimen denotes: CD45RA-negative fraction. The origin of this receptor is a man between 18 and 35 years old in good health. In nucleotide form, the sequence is TGTGCCAGCTCACCAGGGCCATACGAGCAGTACTTC. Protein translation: CASSPGPYEQYF.